This is a list of T cell receptor beta chains from one sample in a study of cytomegalovirus exposure and HLA in healthy donors. Profiled with immunoSEQ multiplex PCR; TCRdb holds only in-frame clones, not every one. The table lists more than 40,000 clones, with about 17% in the top ten. The material sequenced was PBMCs. These receptor sequences come from a male donor in good health and CMV-seronegative. Both conserved end residues are part of each CDR3. The order of the fields is V gene, J gene, CDR3 protein.

V: TRBV6-5; J: TRBJ2-2; CDR3: CASSSPLAGVTGELFF
V: TRBV6-1; J: TRBJ1-6; CDR3: CASSSGQGYSPLHF
V: TRBV10-1; J: TRBJ2-1; CDR3: CASSESGAGVFNEQFF
V: TRBV15; J: TRBJ2-7; CDR3: CATSETGQGAMPHSYEQYF
V: TRBV19; J: TRBJ2-1; CDR3: CASRPGLAGGFGEQFF
V: TRBV4-3; J: TRBJ1-5; CDR3: CASSQWTGGNQPQHF
V: TRBV28; J: TRBJ1-5; CDR3: CASSFGQGFQPQHF
V: TRBV21-1; J: TRBJ1-6; CDR3: CASNDSPRQFSNSPLHF
V: TRBV7-9; J: TRBJ2-2; CDR3: CASSLGRTGGGTGELFF
V: TRBV4-1; J: TRBJ1-2; CDR3: CASSFESGNGYTF
V: TRBV6-1; J: TRBJ1-6; CDR3: CASSLGQSNSPLHF
V: TRBV5-1; J: TRBJ2-5; CDR3: CASSFMRVGETQYF
V: TRBV14; J: TRBJ2-7; CDR3: CASSLGHRYEQYF
V: TRBV5-1; J: TRBJ1-2; CDR3: CASRRTGDGYTF
V: TRBV28; J: TRBJ1-5; CDR3: CASLGGDTRGNQPQHF
V: TRBV30; J: TRBJ2-1; CDR3: CAWDRLHNEQFF
V: TRBV18; J: TRBJ1-5; CDR3: CASSPRTGGQNDQPQHF
V: TRBV6-5; J: TRBJ1-2; CDR3: CASSYSIAGGGYGYTF
V: TRBV2; J: TRBJ1-2; CDR3: CASSARNYGYTF
V: TRBV5-1; J: TRBJ2-7; CDR3: CASSLVGQGNYEQYF
V: TRBV13; J: TRBJ2-3; CDR3: CASSLKGLAGVKNSDTQYF
V: TRBV6-4; J: TRBJ2-1; CDR3: CASSDLGGMGNEQFF
V: TRBV6-1; J: TRBJ1-2; CDR3: CASTGPGEHYGYTF
V: TRBV6-1; J: TRBJ1-2; CDR3: CASSPAVYGYTF
V: TRBV7-2; J: TRBJ1-1; CDR3: CASSKNGQENTEAFF
V: TRBV14; J: TRBJ2-1; CDR3: CASSQGAANEQFF
V: TRBV5-1; J: TRBJ1-1; CDR3: CASSLGGTNTEAFF
V: TRBV4-1; J: TRBJ1-6; CDR3: CASSQVPTGGNSPLHF
V: TRBV7-6; J: TRBJ2-2; CDR3: CASSYRVIGELFF
V: TRBV19; J: TRBJ1-1; CDR3: CASSIDQTGMNTEAFF
V: TRBV9; J: TRBJ2-5; CDR3: CASSVDVGGGTQYF
V: TRBV7-2; J: TRBJ2-7; CDR3: CASSLGGHTYEQYF
V: TRBV25-1; J: TRBJ1-2; CDR3: CASSETGQGARGYTF
V: TRBV28; J: TRBJ2-3; CDR3: CARRAADTQYF
V: TRBV9; J: TRBJ1-2; CDR3: CASSVAGDPNYGYTF
V: TRBV27; J: TRBJ1-2; CDR3: CASSQPAAAYGYTF
V: TRBV4-1; J: TRBJ2-7; CDR3: CASSQEFTGSYEQYF
V: TRBV6-1; J: TRBJ1-2; CDR3: CASSEGQYGYTF
V: TRBV15; J: TRBJ1-2; CDR3: CATSDAGQGADYGYTF
V: TRBV9; J: TRBJ2-1; CDR3: CASTPPGEGEQFF
V: TRBV11-1; J: TRBJ2-7; CDR3: CASSFTGFGQYF
V: TRBV6-1; J: TRBJ1-3; CDR3: CASRTGTAGNTIYF